Below, one TCR beta chain is given with its context. This table comes from immunoSEQ multiplex PCR, and its TCRdb copy is limited to in-frame clones, with some not included. The sample has about 290,000 clones, roughly 90% seen once. The sample originates from a study of blood T cell repertoires in COVID-19. V dropped 7 bases and J dropped 6; count of bases not matched to a gene: 10. Germline V CDR1 and CDR2: LNHDA, SQIVND (reference sequence). CDR3 length: 15 amino acids. The chain combines TRBV19 with TRBJ2-1, with 9 bases that match TRBD2. This sequence originates from a woman aged 25 to 45 with COVID-19, enrolled during active disease. What was sequenced was peripheral blood. CDR3 nucleotide sequence: TGTGCCAGTACCACCATGGGACTAGCTCGCAATGAGCAGTTCTTC. The encoded protein is CASTTMGLARNEQFF.